This TCR beta chain originates from a study of blood T cell repertoires in COVID-19. Study-level background: Specimens from acute and convalescent COVID-19 originated in the United States, Italy and Spain. From T cells, B-cell-depleted T cells, or PBMCs came the material, which was cDNA or gDNA.

Original methodology: Amplifying reference gene primers gave estimates of nucleated cell counts. Produced via immunoSEQ multiplex PCR; TCRdb's table is partial and in-frame only. For V, J and clone size, that table is used; D and trimming come from the DNA. Counted here are about 27,000 clones, approximately 83% occurring once; the ten biggest clones make up 67%. The germline V gene has CDR1 KGHSH and CDR2 LQKENI. Trimming removed 4 bases at V and 6 bases at J, with 15 bases between. The CDR3 is 14 residues long. The chain links TRBV18 to TRBJ1-1; no clear D. Sequencing was carried out using peripheral blood. The sequence derives from a man in his sixties or seventies with acute or convalescent COVID-19. For the CDR3, the DNA is TGTGCCAGCTCACAAACTGACCTTAGCGCTGAAGCTTTCTTT. Amino acids: CASSQTDLSAEAFF.